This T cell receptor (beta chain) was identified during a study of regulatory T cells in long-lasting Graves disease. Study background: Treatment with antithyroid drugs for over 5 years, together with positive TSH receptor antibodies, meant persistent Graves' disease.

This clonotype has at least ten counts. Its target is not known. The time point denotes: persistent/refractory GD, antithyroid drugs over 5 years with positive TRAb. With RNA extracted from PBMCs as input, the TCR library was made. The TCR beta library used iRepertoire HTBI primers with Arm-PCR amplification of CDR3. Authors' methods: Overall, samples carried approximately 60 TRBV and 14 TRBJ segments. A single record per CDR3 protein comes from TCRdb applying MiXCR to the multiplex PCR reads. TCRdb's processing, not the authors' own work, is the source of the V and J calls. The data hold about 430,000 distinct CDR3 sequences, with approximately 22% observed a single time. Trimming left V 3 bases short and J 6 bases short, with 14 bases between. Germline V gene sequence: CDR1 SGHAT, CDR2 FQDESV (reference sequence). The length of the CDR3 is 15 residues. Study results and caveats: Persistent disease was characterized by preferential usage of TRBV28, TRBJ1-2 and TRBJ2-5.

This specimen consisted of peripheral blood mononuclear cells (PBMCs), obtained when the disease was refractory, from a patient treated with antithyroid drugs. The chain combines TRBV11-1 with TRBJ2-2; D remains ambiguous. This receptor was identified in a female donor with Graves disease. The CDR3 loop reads CASSFNPTGAGELFF. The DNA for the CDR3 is TGTGCCAGCAGCTTCAATCCTACTGGGGCCGGGGAGCTGTTTTTT.